These 23 T cell receptor beta chains share one sample of origin, sequenced in a study of tumor-infiltrating lymphocytes in primary liver carcinoma. Germline DNA was also extracted, with blood RNA taken from unsorted whole blood. Production of TCR beta cDNA used around 500 ng total RNA together with a constant-region primer. Three-round nested multiplex PCR performed with slightly modified ARM-PCR produced the TCR beta libraries. TRBV1-TRBV30 forward and Cbeta reverse primers drove the first two roughly 10-cycle rounds. Each CDR3 protein is one row after TCRdb ran MiXCR on the multiplex PCR reads. Of about 320,000 distinct CDR3 sequences listed, roughly 60% were seen once; the top ten hold over 15%. The sequenced material came from peripheral blood. The source of these receptors is a woman aged 25 to 39 with primary liver carcinoma and hepatitis B virus infection.

CDR3 loop: CASSLGREKNEQFF. The CDR3 DNA follows: TGTGCCAGCAGCTTAGGACGGGAGAAAAATGAGCAGTTCTTC. This sequence joins TRBV11-3 and TRBJ2-1; D possibly corresponds to TRBD2 (6 bases). The CDR3 runs to 14 residues. Germline values: CDR1 SGHNT, CDR2 YENEEA. V lost 1 base, J lost 7 bases, and 11 bases lay in between. Based on the CDR3 plus reference TRBV11-3 and TRBJ2-1, the full variable domain is EAGVVQSPRYKIIEKKQPVAFWCNPISGHNTLYWYLQNLGQGPELLIRYENEEAVDDSQLPKDRFSAERLKGVDSTLKIQPAELGDSAVYLCASSLGREKNEQFFGPGTRLTVL.

The chain employs TRBV5-6 and TRBJ1-3; D might be TRBD1 (5 bases). CDR1 and CDR2 (germline): SGHDT, YYEEEE. Trimming left V 4 bases short and J 2 bases short, with 19 bases between. The CDR3 is made up of 17 amino acids. CDR3 sequence reads: CASSGRLGLRTGNTIYF. CDR3 bases: TGTGCCAGCAGCGGGAGGTTGGGGCTCCGCACTGGAAACACCATATATTTT.

This clonotype has a count of ten or more. A junction boundary mismatches the germline segment, possibly from a read error. In DNA, the CDR3 is TGTGCCAGCAGCTCGGGACTAGCGGGAGAGGAGGCCAAAGACATTCAGTACTTC. This codes for CASSSGLAGEEAKDIQYF. The chain recombines TRBV11-3 with TRBJ2-4; TRBD2 aligns across 14 bases. The length of the CDR3 is 18 residues. Germline CDR1 SGHNT, CDR2 YENEEA. Looking up the rest from reference TRBV11-3 and TRBJ2-4 gives the full variable domain: EAGVVQSPRYKIIEKKQPVAFWCNPISGHNTLYWYLQNLGQGPELLIRYENEEAVDDSQLPKDRFSAERLKGVDSTLKIQPAELGDSAVYLCASSSGLAGEEAKDIQYFGAGTRLSVL.

Regarding this clonotype: Relative to the germline gene, one junction end is altered; a read error may explain this. The chain couples TRBV11-2 to TRBJ2-5; D is perhaps TRBD2 (5 bases). The CDR3 spans 13 residues. Germline V lookup: CDR1 SGHAT, CDR2 FQNNGV. The DNA for the CDR3 is TGTGCCAGCAGCTTAGGGCTAGCAGAGACCCGGTACTTC. It is translated as CASSLGLAETRYF.

A word on this clonotype: A junction boundary mismatches the germline segment, possibly from a read error. V is TRBV29-1 and J is TRBJ1-1, with D unresolved. The CDR3 loop spans 11 amino acids. Germline V gives CDR1 SQVTM, CDR2 ANQGSEA. Written as DNA, the CDR3 is TGCAGCGCACATGCGAACACAGAAGCTTTCTTT. Translating gives CSAHANTEAFF.

Of note for this clonotype: A much larger clone sits a single nucleotide away, making a read error possible. This chain links TRBV29-1 with TRBJ1-1; no clear D. Germline V gene data show CDR1 as SQVTM and CDR2 as ANQGSEA. The CDR3 has 13 residues. The CDR3: CSVEVAMNIEAFF. The CDR3 coding sequence is TGCAGCGTTGAAGTCGCTATGAACATTGAAGCTTTCTTT. Based on the CDR3 plus reference TRBV29-1 and TRBJ1-1, the full variable domain is SAVISQKPSRDICQRGTSLTIQCQVDSQVTMMFWYRQQPGQSLTLIATANQGSEATYESGFVIDKFPISRPNLTFSTLTVSNMSPEDSSIYLCSVEVAMNIEAFFGQGTRLTVV.

The chain uses TRBV11-2 and TRBJ2-1; possible D gene TRBD2, 6 bases. This CDR3 is 16 amino acids long. The V gene lost 5 bases and the J gene lost 2 bases, with 16 bases spanning the gap. The germline CDR1 and CDR2 sequences are SGHAT and FQNNGV. The CDR3 here is CASSLGGYLPYNEQFF. CDR3 DNA sequence: TGTGCCAGCAGCCTAGGAGGGTACCTCCCCTACAATGAGCAGTTCTTC.

Worth noting for this clonotype: At one end, the junction sequence differs from germline, possibly due to a read error. CDR3 sequence: CASSSPRLHTGELFF. The DNA for the CDR3 is TGTGCCAGCAGTTCGCCGAGACTACACACCGGGGAGCTGTTCTTT. V is TRBV12-3 or TRBV12-4 and J is TRBJ2-2; possible D gene TRBD2, 5 bases. The CDR3 contains 15 residues.

This clonotype was seen only a few times. For the CDR3, the DNA is TGTGCCTGGAGTCCGGGCCCGAAACAGTACTTC. This encodes CAWSPGPKQYF. The J gene is TRBJ2-7, the V gene TRBV30; no definite D call. The germline CDR1 and CDR2 sequences are GTSNPN and SVGIG (reference sequence). There are 11 residues in the CDR3. V dropped 2 bases and J dropped 10 bases, with 12 bases sitting between them.

Remarks on this clonotype: One base away lies a much larger clone, so this may be a sequencing read error. The J gene is TRBJ1-6, the V gene TRBV10-3, with D possibly being TRBD1 (5 bases). Per germline, CDR1 ENHRY and CDR2 SYGVKD. The CDR3 covers 13 residues. The CDR3 spells CVITPDWGSPLHF. DNA for the CDR3: TGTGTCATCACCCCCGATTGGGGGTCACCCCTCCACTTT.

This clonotype showed up just a few times. The chain joins TRBV29-1 to TRBJ2-4, with D tentatively TRBD2 (6 bases). The germline V and J ends were trimmed by 4 bases and 2 bases, with 18 bases remaining between them. Germline lookup yields CDR1 SQVTM and CDR2 ANQGSEA. The CDR3 totals 16 residues. CDR3 sequence (DNA): TGCAGCGTTGGTGGAGGGGCCGGGGGATCCAAAAACATTCAGTACTTC. This translates into CSVGGGAGGSKNIQYF. Full variable domain (outside the CDR3, taken from reference TRBV29-1 and TRBJ2-4): SAVISQKPSRDICQRGTSLTIQCQVDSQVTMMFWYRQQPGQSLTLIATANQGSEATYESGFVIDKFPISRPNLTFSTLTVSNMSPEDSSIYLCSVGGGAGGSKNIQYFGAGTRLSVL.

This clonotype was counted at least ten times. The chain employs TRBV7-9 and TRBJ2-5, with 7 positions matching TRBD1. V gave up 5 bases and J gave up 1 base; unmatched junction bases: 7. CDR1 is SEHNR and CDR2 is FQNEAQ in the germline V gene (reference sequence). The CDR3 runs to 15 residues. CDR3 sequence reads: CASSRFQGVQETQYF. DNA of the CDR3: TGTGCCAGCAGCCGCTTTCAGGGGGTCCAAGAGACCCAGTACTTC.

With regard to this clonotype: This may be a read error: a much more frequent sequence differs by one nucleotide. The chain couples TRBV4-2 to TRBJ2-5; D call uncertain. Germline V lookup: CDR1 LGHNA, CDR2 YNFKEQ. The CDR3 is 14 amino acids. DNA for the CDR3: TGTGCCAGCAGCCAAACCAGTGCCCAAGAGACCCTGTACTTC. Encoded protein: CASSQTSAQETLYF.

As to this clonotype: Mismatch with germline at one junction end may stem from a read error. V is TRBV11-2 and J is TRBJ2-7, with D possibly TRBD1 on 5 matching bases. Germline assignment: CDR1 SGHAT and CDR2 FQNNGV. The CDR3 length is 14 residues. This CDR3 is CTSSLTGSSYEQYF. For the CDR3, the DNA is TGTACCAGCAGCTTAACAGGTTCGTCCTACGAGCAGTACTTC. The full variable domain, with the rest looked up from reference TRBV11-2 and TRBJ2-7, is EAGVAQSPRYKIIEKRQSVAFWCNPISGHATLYWYQQILGQGPKLLIQFQNNGVVDDSQLPKDRFSAERLKGVDSTLKIQPAKLEDSAVYLCTSSLTGSSYEQYFGPGTRLTVT.

The genes are TRBV5-6 and TRBJ2-7; 9 bases agree with TRBD2. After removal of 3 bases from V and 5 bases from J, the junction contained 9 bases not matched to a gene. This CDR3 contains 15 residues. Germline CDR1 SGHDT, CDR2 YYEEEE. CDR3 bases: TGTGCCAGCAGCTCCCCCGGGACTAGCCTGGACGAGCAGTACTTC. Its protein product is CASSSPGTSLDEQYF.

As to this clonotype: This may come from a read error, since a much larger clone is one base off. The gene calls are TRBV29-1 and TRBJ2-7; tentative D call: TRBD1 (6 bases). The germline V gene encodes CDR1 SQVTM and CDR2 ANQGSEA. V lost 6 bases and J lost 8, with 14 bases in between. There are 11 residues in the CDR3. The CDR3 sequence: CSVNRDTKQYF. The CDR3 DNA reads as TGCAGCGTGAACCGGGACACCAAGCAGTACTTC.

V gene TRBV13 combines with J gene TRBJ2-1; 9 positions agree with TRBD1. V lost 1 base and J lost 5; bases outside the gene matches: 6. The CDR3 has 16 amino acids. Germline V gene data show CDR1 as PRHDT and CDR2 as FYEKMQ (reference sequence). CDR3 region: CASSLVPQGADNEQFF. Written as DNA, the CDR3 is TGTGCCAGCAGCTTAGTCCCACAGGGGGCAGACAATGAGCAGTTCTTC.

Details on this clonotype: A junction end diverges from the germline sequence, so it may reflect a read error. The chain combines TRBV4-1 with TRBJ2-1; D unclear. CDR1 and CDR2 (germline): MGHRA, YSYEKL. There are 15 residues in the CDR3. The CDR3 nucleotides are TGCGCCAGCAGCCAACTACCGGGTCCCTACAATGAGCCGTTCTTC. It codes for CASSQLPGPYNEPFF.

Worth noting for this clonotype: The junction departs from the called germline gene at one end, perhaps through a read error. The rearrangement uses TRBV28 and TRBJ2-5, with TRBD1 matching over 9 bases. The CDR3 is 17 residues long. Germline-derived CDR1 and CDR2 are MDHEN and SYDVKM. In DNA, the CDR3 is TGTGCCAGCAGTTTTGGGTTATCGGGGACAGGGTTTGGGACCCAGTGCTTC. It is translated as CASSFGLSGTGFGTQCF.

Ten or more counts support this clonotype. The chain has TRBV12-3 or TRBV12-4 and TRBJ2-1; D is unclear. This CDR3 has 13 amino acids. Trimming shortened V by 6 bases and J by 7 bases, and 13 bases separated the two germline ends. The CDR3 reads CASSSGRFNEQFF. CDR3 coding DNA: TGTGCCAGCAGCTCGGGTCGGTTTAATGAGCAGTTCTTC.

The gene calls are TRBV4-1 and TRBJ2-1; the D gene is possibly TRBD2 (5 bases). The CDR3 length is 13 residues. Germline V gene data show CDR1 as MGHRA and CDR2 as YSYEKL. The germline V and J ends were trimmed by 3 bases and 8 bases, with 11 bases remaining between them. CDR3 bases: TGCGCCAGCAGCCAGTCTCGGGGAGATGAGCAGTTCTTC. It codes for CASSQSRGDEQFF.

Turning to this clonotype: Relative to the germline gene, one junction end is altered; a read error may explain this. The chain links TRBV6-2 or TRBV6-3 to TRBJ1-5; D gene uncertain. This CDR3 spans 16 amino acids. Germline loops: CDR1 MNHEY, CDR2 SVGEGT. The CDR3 coding sequence is TGCGCCAGCAGCAACAGATCGCTCGCTAGCAATCAGCCCCAGCATTTT. The encoded protein is CASSNRSLASNQPQHF.

Turning to this clonotype: The junction does not match germline at one end; this may be a read error. The rearrangement uses TRBV11-2 and TRBJ2-5; D is possibly TRBD1 or TRBD2 (6 bases each). CDR1 is SGHAT, CDR2 FQNNGV, per germline. There are 15 residues in the CDR3. CDR3 residues: CASSLGWGAIETQCF. The CDR3, as DNA: TGTGCCAGCAGCTTAGGTTGGGGGGCCATTGAGACCCAGTGCTTC.